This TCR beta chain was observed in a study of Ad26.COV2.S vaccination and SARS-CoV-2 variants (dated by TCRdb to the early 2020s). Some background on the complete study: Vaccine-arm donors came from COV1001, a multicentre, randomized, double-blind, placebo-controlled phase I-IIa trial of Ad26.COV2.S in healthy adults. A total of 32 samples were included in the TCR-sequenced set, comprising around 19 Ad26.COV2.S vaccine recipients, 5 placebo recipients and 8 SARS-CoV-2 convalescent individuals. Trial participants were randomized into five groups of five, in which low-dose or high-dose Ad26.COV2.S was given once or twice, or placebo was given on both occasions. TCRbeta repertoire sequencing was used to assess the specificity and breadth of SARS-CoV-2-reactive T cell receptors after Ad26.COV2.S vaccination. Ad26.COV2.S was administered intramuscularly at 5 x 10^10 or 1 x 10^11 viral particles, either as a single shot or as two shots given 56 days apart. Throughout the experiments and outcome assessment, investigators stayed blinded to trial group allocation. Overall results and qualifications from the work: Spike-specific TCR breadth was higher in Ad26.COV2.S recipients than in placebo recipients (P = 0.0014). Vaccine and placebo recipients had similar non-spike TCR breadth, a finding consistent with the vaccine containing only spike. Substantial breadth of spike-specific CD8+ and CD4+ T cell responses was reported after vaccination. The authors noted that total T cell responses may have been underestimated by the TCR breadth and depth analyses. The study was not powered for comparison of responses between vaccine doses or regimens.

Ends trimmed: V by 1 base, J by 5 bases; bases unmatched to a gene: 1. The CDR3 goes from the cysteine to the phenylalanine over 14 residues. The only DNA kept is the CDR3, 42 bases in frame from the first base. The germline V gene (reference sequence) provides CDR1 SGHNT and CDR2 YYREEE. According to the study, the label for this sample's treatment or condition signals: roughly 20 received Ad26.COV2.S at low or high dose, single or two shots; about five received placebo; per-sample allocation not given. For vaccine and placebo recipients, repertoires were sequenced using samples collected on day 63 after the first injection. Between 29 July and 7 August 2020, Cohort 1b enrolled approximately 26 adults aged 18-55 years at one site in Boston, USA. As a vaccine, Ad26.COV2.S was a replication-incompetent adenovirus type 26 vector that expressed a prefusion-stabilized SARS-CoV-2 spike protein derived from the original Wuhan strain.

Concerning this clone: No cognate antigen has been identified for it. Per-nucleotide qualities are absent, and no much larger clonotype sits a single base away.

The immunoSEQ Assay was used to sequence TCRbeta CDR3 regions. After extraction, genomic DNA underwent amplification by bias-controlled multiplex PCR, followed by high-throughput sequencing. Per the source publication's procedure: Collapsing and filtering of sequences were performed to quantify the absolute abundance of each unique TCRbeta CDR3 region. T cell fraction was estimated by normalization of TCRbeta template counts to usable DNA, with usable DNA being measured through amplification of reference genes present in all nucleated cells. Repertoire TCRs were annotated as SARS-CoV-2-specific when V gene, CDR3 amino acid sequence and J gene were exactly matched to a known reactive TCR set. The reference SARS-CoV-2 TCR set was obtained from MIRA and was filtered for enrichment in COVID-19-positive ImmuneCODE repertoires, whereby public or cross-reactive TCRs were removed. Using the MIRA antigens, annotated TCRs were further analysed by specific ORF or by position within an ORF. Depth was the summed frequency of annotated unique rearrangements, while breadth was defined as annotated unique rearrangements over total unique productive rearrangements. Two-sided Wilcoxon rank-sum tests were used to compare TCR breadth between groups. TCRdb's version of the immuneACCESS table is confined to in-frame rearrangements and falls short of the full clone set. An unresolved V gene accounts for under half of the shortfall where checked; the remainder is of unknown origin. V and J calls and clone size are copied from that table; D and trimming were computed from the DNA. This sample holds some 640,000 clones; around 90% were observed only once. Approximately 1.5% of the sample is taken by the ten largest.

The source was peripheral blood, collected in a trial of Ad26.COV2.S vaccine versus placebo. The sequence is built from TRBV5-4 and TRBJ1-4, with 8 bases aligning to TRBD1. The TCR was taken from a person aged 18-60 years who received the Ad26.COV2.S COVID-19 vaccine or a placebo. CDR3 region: CASSLTGGNEKLFF. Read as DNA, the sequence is TGTGCCAGCAGCTTGACAGGGGGAAATGAAAAACTGTTTTTT.